The 32 T cell receptor beta chains reported below all come from one sample, sequenced in a study of human T cells and chemical hapten exposure. Regarding time point: patch test 3, about 24 weeks after DPC sensitization. The treatment denotes: therapeutic diphenylcyclopropenone sensitization with weekly scalp DPC. TCRdb reprocessed the RACE reads with MiXCR, giving one entry per CDR3 protein. The data show 100,000 or so distinct CDR3 sequences, around 35% seen once. The material sequenced was whole blood, taken in connection with sensitization to the hapten diphenylcyclopropenone (DPC). The receptors were gathered from a man aged 35 to 55 with alopecia areata. Some clones in this sample may be carry-over from other donors' samples.

The chain is built from TRBV6-6 and TRBJ1-1, with a tentative D call TRBD1 (5 bases). The germline gives CDR1 MNHNY, CDR2 SVGAGI (reference sequence). This CDR3 spans 11 amino acids. Trimming cost V 11 bases and J 4 bases, with 11 bases left between them. Here the CDR3 reads CAGGGITEAFF. As DNA, the CDR3 is TGTGCCGGGGGGGGGATCACTGAAGCTTTCTTT.

The chain uses TRBV20-1 and TRBJ2-3, with 8 bases lining up with TRBD1. In germline, CDR1 is DFQATT, CDR2 SNEGSKA (reference sequence). V was clipped by 0 bases and J by 5 bases; unmatched bases: 10. The CDR3 has 16 amino acids. The CDR3 sequence is CSARDPRQGAVDTQYF. The CDR3 DNA reads as TGCAGTGCTAGAGATCCTCGCCAGGGGGCCGTAGATACGCAGTATTTT.

This clonotype has just a few counts. The chain carries TRBV5-1 and TRBJ2-1; D is unclear. The CDR3 spans 14 residues. Trimming left V 0 bases short and J 6 bases short, with 10 bases between. Germline V gives CDR1 SGHRS, CDR2 YFSETQ. In DNA form, the CDR3 reads TGCGCCAGCAGCTTGGCGGCAGGAGTCAATGAGCAGTTCTTC. Protein sequence: CASSLAAGVNEQFF.

In this sample, this clonotype turned up a few times. The chain combines TRBV11-2 with TRBJ2-2; D may be TRBD2 (5 bases). This CDR3 is built from 16 residues. V lost 2 bases, J lost 3 bases, and 13 bases lay in between. CDR1 SGHAT and CDR2 FQNNGV come from the germline V gene. The CDR3 DNA sequence: TGTGCCAGCAGCTTAATTACCGGGGAGCACACCGGGGAGCTGTTTTTT. Translation gives CASSLITGEHTGELFF.

V is TRBV7-7 and J is TRBJ2-3; 8 bases are shared with TRBD2. Germline CDR1 SSHAT, CDR2 FNYEAQ (reference sequence). The CDR3 contains 14 residues. CDR3 sequence reads: CASHILAATDTQYF. In nucleotides, the CDR3 is TGTGCTAGCCATATACTAGCGGCCACAGATACGCAGTATTTT.

This clonotype came up a few times. The chain couples TRBV5-1 to TRBJ1-1; 7 nucleotides align to TRBD1. After removal of 7 bases from V and 1 base from J, the junction contained 10 bases not matched to a gene. Germline values: CDR1 SGHRS, CDR2 YFSETQ. CDR3 length: 15 amino acids. The CDR3 DNA reads as TGCGCCAGCGGGAGGGACAGCGGGTCGAACACTGAAGCTTTCTTT. Protein sequence: CASGRDSGSNTEAFF. Drawing the rest from reference TRBV5-1 and TRBJ1-1, the complete variable domain is KAGVTQTPRYLIKTRGQQVTLSCSPISGHRSVSWYQQTPGQGLQFLFEYFSETQRNKGNFPGRFSGRQFSNSRSEMNVSTLELGDSALYLCASGRDSGSNTEAFFGQGTRLTVV.

The chain joins TRBV6-6 to TRBJ2-2, with 9 positions matching TRBD2. Unmatched junction bases numbered 3, after V lost 4 bases and J lost 0 bases. The germline CDR1 and CDR2 sequences are MNHNY and SVGAGI (reference sequence). The CDR3 has 16 residues. CDR3 nucleotides: TGTGCCAGCAGTTTTTCTAGCGGGGCGAACACCGGGGAGCTGTTTTTT. Encoded protein: CASSFSSGANTGELFF.

CDR3 nucleotides: TGTGCCACCAGTGATTTAGGGACTAACACACCCAATGAGCAGTTCTTC. Its protein is CATSDLGTNTPNEQFF. The chain has TRBV24-1 and TRBJ2-1; TRBD2 matches 7 bases. Germline V gives CDR1 KGHDR, CDR2 SFDVKD. V was pared by 1 base and J by 6 bases, with 8 bases of the junction left unmatched. The length of the CDR3 is 16 residues.

The gene calls are TRBV7-2 and TRBJ2-1, with 10 bases lining up with TRBD2. Germline V CDR1 and CDR2: SGHTA, FQGNSA. This CDR3 is built from 19 residues. V gave up 1 base and J gave up 0 bases; unmatched junction bases: 9. CDR3 DNA sequence: TGTGCCAGCAGCTTAGTTGCGACTAGCGGGCCGAGCTCCTACAATGAGCAGTTCTTC. This encodes CASSLVATSGPSSYNEQFF.

The chain combines TRBV6-6 with TRBJ2-5; TRBD1 matches at 9 bases. Germline CDR1 is MNHNY and CDR2 is SVGAGI (reference sequence). V trimming: 8 bases; J trimming: 7 bases; junction bases outside the gene matches: 14. The CDR3 sequence is 15 residues long. CDR3 region: CASGLQGAGSGTQYF. The CDR3 bases are TGTGCCAGCGGACTACAGGGGGCTGGCTCAGGGACCCAGTACTTC.

In nucleotides, the CDR3 is TGTGCCAGCAGTCCACACCGGCAGAGTAATCAGCCCCAGCATTTT. Amino acid sequence: CASSPHRQSNQPQHF. The chain combines TRBV6-5 with TRBJ1-5; D unresolved. Germline CDR1 MNHEY, CDR2 SVGAGI. The CDR3 runs to 15 residues. Trimming stripped 5 bases from V and 4 bases from J, with 15 bases between.

This clonotype was seen just once. The rearrangement uses TRBV7-9 and TRBJ2-5, with D perhaps matching TRBD1 (6 bases). Germline lookup yields CDR1 SEHNR and CDR2 FQNEAQ (reference sequence). The CDR3 extends over 17 amino acids. Trimming pared 3 bases from V and 1 base from J, leaving 18 bases between. The CDR3 region has the DNA TGTGCCAGCAGCTTTGGCCTGACAGGCCCGATCCAAGAGACCCAGTACTTC. It yields the protein CASSFGLTGPIQETQYF.

This clonotype came up a few times. The chain employs TRBV9 and TRBJ1-1, with D unresolved. V gave up 1 base and J gave up 1 base, with 8 bases separating them. Germline-derived CDR1 and CDR2 are SGDLS and YYNGEE. This CDR3 spans 14 amino acids. CDR3 nucleotides: TGTGCCAGCAGCGTACAGACTCGGAACACTGAAGCTTTCTTT. As protein: CASSVQTRNTEAFF.

This clonotype was counted a few times. V and J are TRBV2 and TRBJ2-3; a weak D match, TRBD1 (5 bases). Trimming left V 6 bases short and J 2 bases short, with 9 bases between. The CDR3 extends over 13 amino acids. Germline CDR1 SNHLY, CDR2 FYNNEI. CDR3 coding DNA: TGTGCCAGCAGCGACAGCTTCACAGATACGCAGTATTTT. Protein product: CASSDSFTDTQYF.

V and J are TRBV29-1 and TRBJ1-1; 7 nucleotides align to TRBD1. CDR3 size: 14 residues. The trim removed 7 bases at V and 0 bases at J, leaving 8 bases unmatched. From germline, CDR1 is SQVTM and CDR2 ANQGSEA. CDR3 in amino acids: CSAVRGTLNTEAFF. Here the CDR3 DNA reads TGCAGCGCCGTCAGGGGGACCTTGAACACTGAAGCTTTCTTT.

CDR3 protein: CASSYSRLAEVNEQFF. For the CDR3, the DNA is TGTGCCAGCAGTTACTCGCGGCTAGCGGAGGTCAATGAGCAGTTCTTC. The chain links TRBV6-2 or TRBV6-3 to TRBJ2-1; 7 bases match TRBD2. Germline loops: CDR1 MNHEY, CDR2 SVGEGT. Unmatched junction bases numbered 8, after V lost 0 bases and J lost 6 bases. CDR3 length: 16 amino acids.

The V call is TRBV12-3 or TRBV12-4, the J call TRBJ2-1; no reliable D call. The CDR3 length is 14 residues. V lost 4 bases, J lost 6 bases, and 13 bases lay in between. The CDR3 is CASSSFRASNEQFF. CDR3 bases: TGTGCCAGCAGTTCGTTTCGGGCCTCCAATGAGCAGTTCTTC.

This clonotype was counted only a few times. V is TRBV6-5 and J is TRBJ2-7; 9 bases agree with TRBD2. This CDR3 is built from 15 residues. The V gene end was trimmed by 6 bases and the J gene end by 6 bases; junction bases not matched to a gene: 12. Germline values: CDR1 MNHEY, CDR2 SVGAGI. CDR3 loop: CASSYGRSGRGEQYF. The DNA for the CDR3 is TGTGCCAGCAGCTACGGGCGTAGCGGGAGAGGCGAGCAGTACTTC.

The chain joins TRBV7-9 to TRBJ2-2, with 10 bases identical to TRBD1. The CDR3 totals 15 residues. V lost 6 bases, J lost 4 bases, and 5 bases stayed unmatched. Germline CDR1 and CDR2: SEHNR and FQNEAQ (reference sequence). CDR3 sequence: CASRSRDRGTGELFF. The CDR3 DNA follows: TGTGCCAGCAGGTCCCGGGACAGGGGCACCGGGGAGCTGTTTTTT.

The chain combines TRBV9 with TRBJ2-7, with 11 bases aligning to TRBD2. Trimming at V came to 1 base and at J to 6 bases, leaving 21 bases not matched to a gene. The CDR3 runs 20 residues. Germline V gene sequence: CDR1 SGDLS, CDR2 YYNGEE. DNA of the CDR3: TGTGCCAGCAGCGTACGTCCGGGACAGGTGACACTAGCGGGAGAGGGCGAGCAGTACTTC. Protein product: CASSVRPGQVTLAGEGEQYF.

A few counts support this clonotype. V usage is TRBV25-1 and J usage is TRBJ2-2; tentative D call: TRBD1 (5 bases). This CDR3 is built from 15 residues. Germline V lookup: CDR1 MGHDK, CDR2 SYGVNS. V was cut by 0 bases and J by 3 bases, with 8 bases left in between. CDR3 in amino acids: CASSEYGRDTGELFF. The CDR3 DNA reads TGTGCCAGCAGTGAATATGGCAGGGACACCGGGGAGCTGTTTTTT.

The chain has TRBV24-1 and TRBJ2-3; D gene unclear. Trimming shortened V by 7 bases and J by 2 bases, and 6 bases separated the two germline ends. There are 12 residues in the CDR3. CDR1 is KGHDR, CDR2 SFDVKD, per germline. The CDR3 nucleotides are TGTGCCACCAGCAGCGTCACAGATACGCAGTATTTT. As protein: CATSSVTDTQYF.

This clonotype has more than one count but fewer than ten. The CDR3 bases are TGTGCCAGCAGTTTTACAGAAGGCTACACCTTC. Translation: CASSFTEGYTF. V gene TRBV28 combines with J gene TRBJ1-2, with no clear D. This CDR3 has 11 residues. Germline V gives CDR1 MDHEN, CDR2 SYDVKM. Trimming left V 3 bases short and J 8 bases short, with 7 bases between.

Only one count was recorded for this clonotype. The chain uses TRBV5-1 and TRBJ2-3; 8 positions agree with TRBD2. Germline V gene sequence: CDR1 SGHRS, CDR2 YFSETQ. The CDR3 sequence is 16 residues long. V lost 2 bases and J lost 0; bases outside the gene matches: 5. The CDR3 region is CASSLAGAPSTDTQYF. The CDR3 nucleotides are TGCGCCAGCAGCTTAGCGGGAGCCCCTAGCACAGATACGCAGTATTTT.

There are a few counts of this clonotype. The V call is TRBV6-4, the J call TRBJ2-1; D gene uncertain. Per the germline V gene, CDR1 is MRHNA and CDR2 is SNTAGT. The CDR3 is made up of 14 amino acids. With 4 bases removed from V and 2 bases from J, the gap between germline ends came to 9 bases. The CDR3 region has the DNA TGTGCCAGCAGTGTGGAGAGAACCTACAATGAGCAGTTCTTC. Translation gives CASSVERTYNEQFF.

A few counts support this clonotype. The J gene is TRBJ2-5, the V gene TRBV7-2; the D gene could be TRBD1 or TRBD2 (5 bases each). Trimming took 4 bases from V and 2 from J, leaving 14 bases between them. CDR3 size: 15 residues. Germline V lookup: CDR1 SGHTA, CDR2 FQGNSA. CDR3 in DNA: TGTGCCAGCAGCTATTCCGGGACCAAACAAGAGACCCAGTACTTC. This codes for CASSYSGTKQETQYF.

This clonotype turned up a few times. This chain uses TRBV7-9 with TRBJ2-1; TRBD1 or TRBD2 may be the D gene (5 bases each). Germline CDR1 reads SEHNR; CDR2 reads FQNEAQ (reference sequence). The CDR3 runs 14 residues. V was cut by 3 bases and J by 6 bases, with 12 bases left in between. This CDR3 reads CASSFEGLGNEQFF. CDR3 nucleotides: TGTGCCAGCAGCTTTGAGGGGTTGGGCAATGAGCAGTTCTTC. Complete variable domain (other parts from reference TRBV7-9 and TRBJ2-1): DTGVSQNPRHKITKRGQNVTFRCDPISEHNRLYWYRQTLGQGPEFLTYFQNEAQLEKSRLLSDRFSAERPKGSFSTLEIQRTEQGDSAMYLCASSFEGLGNEQFFGPGTRLTVL.

This sequence joins TRBV27 and TRBJ2-1; 10 nucleotides match TRBD1. After removal of 4 bases from V and 7 bases from J, the junction contained 7 bases not matched to a gene. This CDR3 is 15 amino acids long. Looked up from germline, CDR1 is MNHEY and CDR2 is SMNVEV (reference sequence). The CDR3 spells CASSWGDRGENEQFF. DNA of the CDR3: TGTGCCAGCAGTTGGGGGGACAGGGGAGAAAATGAGCAGTTCTTC.

In DNA form, the CDR3 reads TGTGCCATCGGGAGACAGGCCGACACTGAAGCTTTCTTT. Its translation: CAIGRQADTEAFF. The V gene is TRBV10-3, the J gene TRBJ1-1; tentatively, D is TRBD1 (6 bases). Trimming took 8 bases from V and 3 from J, leaving 13 bases between them. The V gene's germline CDR1 is ENHRY and CDR2 SYGVKD. The CDR3 is 13 amino acids.

The DNA of the CDR3 is TGTGCCAGCAGCCTCTACACCGGGGAGCTGTTTTTT. Encoded protein: CASSLYTGELFF. The chain links TRBV6-2 or TRBV6-3 to TRBJ2-2; unclear D gene. The V gene lost 6 bases and the J gene lost 3 bases, with 5 bases spanning the gap. There are 12 residues in the CDR3. Germline CDR1 is MNHEY and CDR2 is SVGEGT.

The rearrangement joins TRBV20-1 to TRBJ2-2; D perhaps matches TRBD1 (5 bases). The CDR3 covers 12 residues. The V end was cut by 7 bases, the J end by 1 base, with 7 bases between. Looked up from germline, CDR1 is DFQATT and CDR2 is SNEGSKA (reference sequence). CDR3 amino acids: CSVQGNTGELFF. Here the CDR3 DNA reads TGCAGTGTTCAGGGGAACACCGGGGAGCTGTTTTTT.

This sequence joins TRBV6-6 and TRBJ2-5; 8 nucleotides agree with TRBD1. Germline CDR1 and CDR2: MNHNY and SVGAGI (reference sequence). The CDR3 consists of 15 residues. After removal of 6 bases from V and 5 bases from J, the junction contained 11 bases not matched to a gene. The CDR3 region has the DNA TGTGCCAGCAGCCGAACCATGACAGGGGTTGAGACCCAGTACTTC. Amino acids: CASSRTMTGVETQYF.